The clone carrying this TCR beta chain was seen ten or more times. The antigen is not known. Germline CDR1 reads SGHVS; CDR2 reads FQNEAQ. This CDR3 contains 17 residues. Trimming pared 0 bases from V and 3 bases from J, leaving 15 bases between. One entry per CDR3 protein results from TCRdb running MiXCR on the 5' RACE reads. The table records approximately 160,000 distinct CDR3 sequences, 5.5% to 7.5% of them present only once. This sample was included in a study of T cells after yellow fever vaccination. General observations from the study: Booster sampling recovered most clones from primary vaccination (around 97% CD4, 80% to 90% CD8).

The chain links TRBV7-8 to TRBJ2-4; D is unresolved. This sequence originates from a man aged 18 to 29 who received the YFV17D yellow fever vaccine. The sequencing here drew on CD4+ T cells sorted from PBMCs, taken on the day of the first yellow fever vaccination. DNA of the CDR3: TGTGCCAGCAGCTTAGCGTGGTCCAACAGTTACAAAAACATTCAGTACTTC. This encodes CASSLAWSNSYKNIQYF. The full variable domain, with the rest looked up from reference TRBV7-8 and TRBJ2-4, is GAGVSQSPRYKVAKRGQDVALRCDPISGHVSLFWYQQALGQGPEFLTYFQNEAQLDKSGLPSDRFFAERPEGSVSTLKIQRTQQEDSAVYLCASSLAWSNSYKNIQYFGAGTRLSVL.